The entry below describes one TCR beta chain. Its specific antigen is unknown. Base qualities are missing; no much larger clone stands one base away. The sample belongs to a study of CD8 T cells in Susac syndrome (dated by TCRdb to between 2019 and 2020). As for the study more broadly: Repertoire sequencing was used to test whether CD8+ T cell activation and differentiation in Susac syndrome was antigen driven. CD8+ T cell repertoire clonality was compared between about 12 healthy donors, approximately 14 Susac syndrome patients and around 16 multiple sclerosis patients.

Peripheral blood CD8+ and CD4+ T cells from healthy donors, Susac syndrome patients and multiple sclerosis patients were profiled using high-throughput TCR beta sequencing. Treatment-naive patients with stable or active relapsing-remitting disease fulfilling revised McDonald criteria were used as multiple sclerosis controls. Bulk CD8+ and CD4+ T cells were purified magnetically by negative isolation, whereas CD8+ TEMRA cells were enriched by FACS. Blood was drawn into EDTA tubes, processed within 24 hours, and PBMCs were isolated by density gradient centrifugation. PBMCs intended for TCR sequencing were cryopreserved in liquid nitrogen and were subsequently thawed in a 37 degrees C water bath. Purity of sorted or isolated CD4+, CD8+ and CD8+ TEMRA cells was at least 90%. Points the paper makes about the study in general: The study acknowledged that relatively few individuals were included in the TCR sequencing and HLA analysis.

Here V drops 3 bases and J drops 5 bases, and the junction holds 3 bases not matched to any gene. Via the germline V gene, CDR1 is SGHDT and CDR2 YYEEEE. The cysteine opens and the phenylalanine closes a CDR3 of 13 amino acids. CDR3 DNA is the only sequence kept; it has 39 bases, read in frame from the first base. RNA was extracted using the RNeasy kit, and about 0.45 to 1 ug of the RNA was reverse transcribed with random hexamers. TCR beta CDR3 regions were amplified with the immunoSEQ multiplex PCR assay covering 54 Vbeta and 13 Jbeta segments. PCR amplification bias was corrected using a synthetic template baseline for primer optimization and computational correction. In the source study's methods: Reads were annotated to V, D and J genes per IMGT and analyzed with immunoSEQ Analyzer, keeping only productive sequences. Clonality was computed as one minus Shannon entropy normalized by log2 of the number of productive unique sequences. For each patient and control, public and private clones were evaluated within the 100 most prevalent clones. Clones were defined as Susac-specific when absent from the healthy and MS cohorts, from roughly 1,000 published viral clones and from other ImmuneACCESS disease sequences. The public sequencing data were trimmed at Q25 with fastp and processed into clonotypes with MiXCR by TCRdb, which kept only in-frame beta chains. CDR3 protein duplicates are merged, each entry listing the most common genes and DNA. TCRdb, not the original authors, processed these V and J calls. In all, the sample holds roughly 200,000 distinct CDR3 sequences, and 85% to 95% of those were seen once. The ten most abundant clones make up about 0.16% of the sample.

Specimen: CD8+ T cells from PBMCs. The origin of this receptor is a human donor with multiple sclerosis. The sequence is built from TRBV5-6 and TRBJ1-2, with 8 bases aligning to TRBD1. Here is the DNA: TGTGCCAGCAGCTGGGACAGGAGTTATGGCTACACCTTC. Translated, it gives CASSWDRSYGYTF.